These 21 T cell receptor beta chains came from one sample sequenced in a study of shared clonotypes between healthy human individuals. Sequencing used immunoSEQ multiplex PCR; TCRdb keeps in-frame clones, though not all of them. Of about 1 million clones in the sample, approximately 76% were seen once. Sequences were obtained from memory CD4+ T cells sorted from blood. Subset indicated: CD45RA-negative fraction. The receptors here all came from a man younger than 30 in good health.

In this sample, this clone turned up many times. The sample contains more than one DNA sequence encoding this CDR3. The chain has TRBV5-1 and TRBJ2-7; maybe TRBD1 (6 bases). Germline assignment: CDR1 SGHRS and CDR2 YFSETQ. This CDR3 spans 14 amino acids. V was clipped by 4 bases and J by 2 bases, with 13 bases between them. The CDR3 is CASSPGAGTYEQYF. CDR3 in DNA: TGCGCCAGCAGCCCAGGGGCCGGGACCTACGAGCAGTACTTC.

This chain connects TRBV2 to TRBJ1-2, with D perhaps matching TRBD1 (5 bases). Trimming took 6 bases from V and 3 from J, leaving 11 bases between them. CDR1 is SNHLY and CDR2 is FYNNEI in the germline V gene. The CDR3 extends over 13 amino acids. CDR3 residues: CASRIGTDYGYTF. CDR3 in DNA: TGTGCCAGCAGAATCGGGACGGACTATGGCTACACCTTC.

This rearrangement joins TRBV9 to TRBJ1-6; D unresolved. Trimming pared 4 bases from V and 7 bases from J, leaving 12 bases between. This CDR3 comprises 14 residues. The germline gives CDR1 SGDLS, CDR2 YYNGEE. The CDR3 DNA sequence: TGTGCCAGCAGCCCACGGCCGTTAAATTCACCCCTCCACTTT. Translated: CASSPRPLNSPLHF. Together with reference TRBV9 and TRBJ1-6, the CDR3 gives the full variable domain: DSGVTQTPKHLITATGQRVTLRCSPRSGDLSVYWYQQSLDQGLQFLIQYYNGEERAKGNILERFSAQQFPDLHSELNLSSLELGDSALYFCASSPRPLNSPLHFGNGTRLTVT.

This chain uses TRBV4-3 with TRBJ2-5; either TRBD1 or TRBD2 may supply D (5 bases each). Trimming removed 3 bases from V and 2 bases from J, with 13 bases in between. Germline V CDR1 and CDR2: LGHNA, YSLEER. The CDR3 extends over 15 amino acids. The CDR3 is CASSHFVGVQETQYF. In DNA form, the CDR3 reads TGCGCCAGCAGCCACTTTGTGGGGGTACAAGAGACCCAGTACTTC.

This chain links TRBV7-6 with TRBJ1-1; the match to TRBD1 covers 8 bases. The CDR3 is 12 amino acids. V was pared by 5 bases and J by 7 bases, with 3 bases of the junction left unmatched. Germline V gene lookup returns CDR1 SGHVS and CDR2 FNYEAQ. CDR3 bases: TGTGCCAGCAGCCAGGGGGCGAATGAAGCTTTCTTT. This sequence encodes CASSQGANEAFF.

This clone was counted once. The chain recombines TRBV7-3 with TRBJ2-3; 8 bases align to TRBD1. J was trimmed by 6 bases and V by 0 bases; bases with no gene match: 2. The germline CDR1 and CDR2 sequences are SGHTA and FQGTGA. This CDR3 has 14 amino acids. This CDR3 is CASSLTTGADTQYF. The DNA of the CDR3 is TGTGCCAGCAGCTTAACGACAGGGGCCGATACGCAGTATTTT. The entire variable domain, with the rest obtained from reference TRBV7-3 and TRBJ2-3, is as follows: GAGVSQTPSNKVTEKGKYVELRCDPISGHTALYWYRQSLGQGPEFLIYFQGTGAADDSGLPNDRFFAVRPEGSVSTLKIQRTERGDSAVYLCASSLTTGADTQYFGPGTRLTVL.

Points on this clone: This CDR3 is also generated by other DNA sequences in the sample. The chain is built from TRBV5-1 and TRBJ1-6, with D unresolved. Germline V gene data show CDR1 as SGHRS and CDR2 as YFSETQ. V lost 0 bases and J lost 6, with 7 bases in between. The CDR3 has 14 amino acids. The CDR3 bases are TGCGCCAGCAGCTTGGGCAGCCTTAATTCACCCCTCCACTTT. As protein: CASSLGSLNSPLHF.

The V gene is TRBV19, the J gene TRBJ2-3, with D perhaps matching TRBD2 (5 bases). The CDR3 totals 15 residues. Trimming cost V 1 base and J 3 bases, with 11 bases left between them. Germline loops: CDR1 LNHDA, CDR2 SQIVND (reference sequence). The CDR3 loop reads CASSIGGSRTDTQYF. The CDR3 DNA is TGTGCCAGTAGTATAGGTGGGAGTAGGACAGATACGCAGTATTTT.

V is TRBV7-9 and J is TRBJ1-1; TRBD1 agrees at 8 bases. Germline assignment: CDR1 SEHNR and CDR2 FQNEAQ (reference sequence). The junction had 4 bases not matched to a gene; V was cut back by 6 bases and J by 1 base. The CDR3 has 14 amino acids. CDR3 sequence reads: CASRDGQGNTEAFF. The DNA for the CDR3 is TGTGCCAGCAGGGATGGACAGGGGAACACTGAAGCTTTCTTT. Together with reference TRBV7-9 and TRBJ1-1, the CDR3 gives the full variable domain: DTGVSQNPRHKITKRGQNVTFRCDPISEHNRLYWYRQTLGQGPEFLTYFQNEAQLEKSRLLSDRFSAERPKGSFSTLEIQRTEQGDSAMYLCASRDGQGNTEAFFGQGTRLTVV.

The chain recombines TRBV28 with TRBJ1-2; 10 bases match TRBD1. Germline V gives CDR1 MDHEN, CDR2 SYDVKM. V was pared by 6 bases and J by 2 bases, with 3 bases of the junction left unmatched. The CDR3 runs to 14 residues. CDR3 residues: CASSRTGGNYGYTF. In DNA, the CDR3 is TGTGCCAGCAGCAGGACAGGGGGGAACTATGGCTACACCTTC.

V usage is TRBV30 and J usage is TRBJ2-1; D uncertain. V lost 1 base and J lost 0, with 10 bases in between. This CDR3 spans 15 amino acids. Germline V gene lookup returns CDR1 GTSNPN and CDR2 SVGIG (reference sequence). In DNA, the CDR3 is TGTGCCTGGAGTGGGGGATTAAGCTCCTACAATGAGCAGTTCTTC. It codes for CAWSGGLSSYNEQFF.

This clone was observed once. The rearrangement joins TRBV4-3 to TRBJ2-5; 12 bases are shared with TRBD1. The CDR3 totals 16 residues. The germline gives CDR1 LGHNA, CDR2 YSLEER. V shed 1 base and J 6 bases; nucleotides not matched to a gene: 6. In DNA form, the CDR3 reads TGCGCCAGCAGCCAAGGAGGGACAGGGGGCAGAAAGACCCAGTACTTC. Translated: CASSQGGTGGRKTQYF.

Many counts were recorded for this clone. This sequence joins TRBV9 and TRBJ1-1; no definite D call. V gave up 1 base and J gave up 5 bases, with 18 bases separating them. This CDR3 contains 16 residues. The germline V gene encodes CDR1 SGDLS and CDR2 YYNGEE. The DNA for the CDR3 is TGTGCCAGCAGCGTATCTCCGGGCCAGTTGGGGACTGAAGCTTTCTTT. This gives the protein CASSVSPGQLGTEAFF.

The chain couples TRBV14 to TRBJ2-7; D gene ambiguous. This CDR3 region has 16 residues. Germline CDR1 reads SGHDN; CDR2 reads FVKESK. Trimming left V 3 bases short and J 3 bases short, with 18 bases between. The CDR3 DNA reads as TGTGCCAGCAGCCATGGGGTAGGGTATTCTATCTACGAGCAGTACTTC. Translated: CASSHGVGYSIYEQYF.

In the case of this clone: Other DNA sequences in this sample translate to the same CDR3. In DNA, the CDR3 is TGTGCCAGTAGTATGGGGGGTACGAACACCGGGGAGCTGTTTTTT. It translates to CASSMGGTNTGELFF. The chain couples TRBV19 to TRBJ2-2; the D gene is possibly TRBD2 (6 bases). The CDR3 is made up of 15 amino acids. The V end was cut by 3 bases, the J end by 0 bases, with 8 bases between. Germline V CDR1 and CDR2: LNHDA, SQIVND (reference sequence).

The chain has TRBV5-1 and TRBJ1-1, with 9 positions matching TRBD1. This CDR3 region has 14 residues. Trimming removed 2 bases from V and 4 bases from J; junction bases left unmatched: 3. Germline V gene sequence: CDR1 SGHRS, CDR2 YFSETQ. The CDR3 protein is CASSFVGQGTEAFF. Here the CDR3 DNA reads TGCGCCAGCAGCTTTGTGGGACAGGGCACTGAAGCTTTCTTT. The complete variable domain, with remaining parts taken from reference TRBV5-1 and TRBJ1-1, reads KAGVTQTPRYLIKTRGQQVTLSCSPISGHRSVSWYQQTPGQGLQFLFEYFSETQRNKGNFPGRFSGRQFSNSRSEMNVSTLELGDSALYLCASSFVGQGTEAFFGQGTRLTVV.

A note on this clone: Other DNA sequences within the sample encode an identical CDR3. The chain has TRBV5-4 and TRBJ2-3; no definite D call. V was pared by 0 bases and J by 0 bases, with 8 bases between. Germline V CDR1 and CDR2: SGHNT, YYREEE (reference sequence). The CDR3 sequence is 15 residues long. The CDR3 coding sequence is TGTGCCAGCAGCTTGGGTGGTTCTAGCACAGATACGCAGTATTTT. Translation: CASSLGGSSTDTQYF.

This clone showed up just a few times. The chain is built from TRBV5-1 and TRBJ2-3; D remains ambiguous. The V end lost 3 bases, the J end lost 1 base, and 12 bases lay between the germline ends. The CDR3 contains 15 residues. Germline assignment: CDR1 SGHRS and CDR2 YFSETQ. The CDR3 loop reads CASSSQNLGTDTQYF. In DNA form, the CDR3 reads TGCGCCAGCAGCTCTCAGAACCTCGGCACAGATACGCAGTATTTT.

The chain has TRBV19 and TRBJ1-2, with D possibly being TRBD1 (6 bases). The length of the CDR3 is 15 residues. The V gene lost 6 bases and the J gene lost 0 bases, with 14 bases spanning the gap. CDR1 is LNHDA, CDR2 SQIVND, per germline (reference sequence). Here the CDR3 reads CASRPQAGANYGYTF. The CDR3 coding sequence is TGTGCCAGTAGGCCGCAGGCAGGGGCTAACTATGGCTACACCTTC.

The rearrangement uses TRBV7-2 and TRBJ1-6; TRBD1 aligns across 9 bases. CDR1 SGHTA and CDR2 FQGNSA come from the germline V gene. CDR3 length: 14 amino acids. J gave up 7 bases and V 7 bases, and 5 bases lay outside the gene matches. The CDR3 loop reads CASNNRGPNSPLHF. The CDR3 coding sequence is TGTGCCAGCAACAACAGGGGGCCGAATTCACCCCTCCACTTT. Supplemented by reference TRBV7-2 and TRBJ1-6, the full variable domain reads GAGVSQSPSNKVTEKGKDVELRCDPISGHTALYWYRQSLGQGLEFLIYFQGNSAPDKSGLPSDRFSAERTGGSVSTLTIQRTQQEDSAVYLCASNNRGPNSPLHFGNGTRLTVT.

There are a few counts of this clone. The chain recombines TRBV10-1 with TRBJ2-3; D is possibly TRBD2 (5 bases). In germline, CDR1 is WNHNN, CDR2 SYGVQD (reference sequence). V lost 0 bases, J lost 7 bases, and 14 bases lay in between. The CDR3 contains 15 residues. The CDR3 loop reads CASSESGVASNTQYF. CDR3 DNA sequence: TGCGCCAGCAGTGAGTCCGGAGTAGCGAGCAATACGCAGTATTTT.